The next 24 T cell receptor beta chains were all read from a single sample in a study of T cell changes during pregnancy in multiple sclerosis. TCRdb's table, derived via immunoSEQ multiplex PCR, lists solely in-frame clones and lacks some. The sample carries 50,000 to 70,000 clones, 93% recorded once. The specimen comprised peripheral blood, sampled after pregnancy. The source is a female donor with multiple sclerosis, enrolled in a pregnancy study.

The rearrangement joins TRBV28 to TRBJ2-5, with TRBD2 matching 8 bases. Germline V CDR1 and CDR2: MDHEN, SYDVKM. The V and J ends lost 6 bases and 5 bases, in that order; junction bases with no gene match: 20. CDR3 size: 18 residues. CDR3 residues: CASRSPHGRATPAETQYF. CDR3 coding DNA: TGTGCCAGCAGGTCCCCCCACGGGAGGGCGACTCCCGCCGAGACCCAGTACTTC.

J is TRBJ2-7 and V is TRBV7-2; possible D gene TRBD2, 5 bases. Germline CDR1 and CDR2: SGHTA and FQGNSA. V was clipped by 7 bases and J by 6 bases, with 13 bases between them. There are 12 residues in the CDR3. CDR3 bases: TGTGCCAGCATCACGGAGAGCGGCGAGCAGTACTTC. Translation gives CASITESGEQYF. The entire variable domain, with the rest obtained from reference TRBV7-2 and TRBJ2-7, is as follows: GAGVSQSPSNKVTEKGKDVELRCDPISGHTALYWYRQSLGQGLEFLIYFQGNSAPDKSGLPSDRFSAERTGGSVSTLTIQRTQQEDSAVYLCASITESGEQYFGPGTRLTVT.

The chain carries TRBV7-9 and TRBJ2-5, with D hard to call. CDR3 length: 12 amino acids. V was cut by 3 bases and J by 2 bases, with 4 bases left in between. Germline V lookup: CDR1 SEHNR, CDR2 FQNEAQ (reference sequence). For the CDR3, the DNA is TGTGCCAGCAGCTTTAGTCAAGAGACCCAGTACTTC. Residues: CASSFSQETQYF.

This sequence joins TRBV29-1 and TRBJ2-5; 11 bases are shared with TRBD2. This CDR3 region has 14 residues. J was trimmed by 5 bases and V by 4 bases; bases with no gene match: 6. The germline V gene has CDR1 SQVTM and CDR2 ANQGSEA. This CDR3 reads CSVGLAGRRETQYF. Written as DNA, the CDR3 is TGCAGCGTTGGACTAGCGGGACGTAGGGAGACCCAGTACTTC.

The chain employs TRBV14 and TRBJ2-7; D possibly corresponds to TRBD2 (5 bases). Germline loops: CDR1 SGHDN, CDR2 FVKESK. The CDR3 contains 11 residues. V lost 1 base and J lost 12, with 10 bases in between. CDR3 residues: CASSQGRNAYF. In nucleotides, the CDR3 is TGTGCCAGCAGCCAAGGGAGGAACGCGTACTTC.

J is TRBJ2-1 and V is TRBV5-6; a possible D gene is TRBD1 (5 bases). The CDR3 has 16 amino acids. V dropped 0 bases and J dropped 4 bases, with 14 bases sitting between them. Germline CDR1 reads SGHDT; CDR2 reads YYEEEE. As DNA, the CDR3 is TGTGCCAGCAGCTTGGAGGTGGGCAGGGTGTACAATGAGCAGTTCTTC. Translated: CASSLEVGRVYNEQFF.

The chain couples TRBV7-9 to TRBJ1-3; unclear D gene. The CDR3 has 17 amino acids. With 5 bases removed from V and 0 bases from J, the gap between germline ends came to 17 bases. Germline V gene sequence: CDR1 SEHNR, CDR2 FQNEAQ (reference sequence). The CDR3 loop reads CASSVDPPHYSGNTIYF. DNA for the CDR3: TGTGCCAGCAGCGTAGATCCGCCTCACTACTCTGGAAACACCATATATTTT.

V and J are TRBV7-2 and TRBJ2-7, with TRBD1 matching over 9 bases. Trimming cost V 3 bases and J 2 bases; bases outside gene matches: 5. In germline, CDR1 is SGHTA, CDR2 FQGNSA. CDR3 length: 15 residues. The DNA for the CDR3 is TGTGCCAGCAGCTTTCCGGGACAGGGTACCTACGAGCAGTACTTC. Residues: CASSFPGQGTYEQYF.

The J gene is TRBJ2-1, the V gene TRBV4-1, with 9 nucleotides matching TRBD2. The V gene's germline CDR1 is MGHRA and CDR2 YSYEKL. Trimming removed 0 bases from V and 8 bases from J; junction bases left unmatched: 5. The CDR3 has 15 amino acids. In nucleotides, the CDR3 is TGCGCCAGCAGCCAAGATGGCGGGAGGGCGGATGAGCAGTTCTTC. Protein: CASSQDGGRADEQFF.

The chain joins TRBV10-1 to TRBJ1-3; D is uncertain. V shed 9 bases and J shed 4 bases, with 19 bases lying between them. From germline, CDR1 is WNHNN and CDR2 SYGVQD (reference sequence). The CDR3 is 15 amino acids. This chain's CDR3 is CASTPPPGRGNTIYF. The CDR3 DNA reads TGCGCCAGTACCCCCCCGCCTGGGAGGGGAAACACCATATATTTT.

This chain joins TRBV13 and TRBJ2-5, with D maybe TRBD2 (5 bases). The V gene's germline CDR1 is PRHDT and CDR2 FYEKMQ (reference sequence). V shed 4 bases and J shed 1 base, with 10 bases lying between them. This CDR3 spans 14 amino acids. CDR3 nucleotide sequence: TGTGCCAGCAGCTCCTGGACTTCCCAAGAGACCCAGTACTTC. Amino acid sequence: CASSSWTSQETQYF.

The chain's CDR3 is CASSFGPVGAGELFF. The CDR3 coding sequence is TGTGCCAGCAGCTTCGGGCCCGTCGGGGCCGGGGAGCTGTTTTTT. The chain links TRBV11-3 to TRBJ2-2, with D tentatively TRBD2 (5 bases). The CDR3 covers 15 residues. Trimming shortened V by 3 bases and J by 6 bases, and 14 bases separated the two germline ends. Germline loops: CDR1 SGHNT, CDR2 YENEEA.

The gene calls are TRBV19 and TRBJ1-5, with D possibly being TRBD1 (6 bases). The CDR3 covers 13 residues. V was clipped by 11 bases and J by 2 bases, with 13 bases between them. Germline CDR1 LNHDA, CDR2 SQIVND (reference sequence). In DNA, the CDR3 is TGTGCCCTCGGGGGGCTTGGCAATCAGCCCCAGCATTTT. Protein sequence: CALGGLGNQPQHF.

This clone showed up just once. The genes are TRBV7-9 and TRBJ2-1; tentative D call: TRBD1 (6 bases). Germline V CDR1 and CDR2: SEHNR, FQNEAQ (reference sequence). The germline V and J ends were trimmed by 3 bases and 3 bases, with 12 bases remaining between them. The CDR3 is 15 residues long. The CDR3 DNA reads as TGTGCCAGCAGCTTCGGTACAGGGATCTACAATGAGCAGTTCTTC. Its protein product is CASSFGTGIYNEQFF.

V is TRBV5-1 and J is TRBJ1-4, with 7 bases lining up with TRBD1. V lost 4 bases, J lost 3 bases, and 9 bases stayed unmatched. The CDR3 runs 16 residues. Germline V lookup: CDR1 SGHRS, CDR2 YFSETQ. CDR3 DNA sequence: TGCGCCAGCAGCCCGGAAATGGGGACAGCTAATGAAAAACTGTTTTTT. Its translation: CASSPEMGTANEKLFF.

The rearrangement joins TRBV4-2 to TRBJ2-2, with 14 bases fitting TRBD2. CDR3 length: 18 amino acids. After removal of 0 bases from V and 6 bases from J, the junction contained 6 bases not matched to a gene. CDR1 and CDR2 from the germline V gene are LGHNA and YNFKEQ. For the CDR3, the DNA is TGTGCCAGCAGCCAAGATCAGGGACTAGCGGGAGTGGCCGGGGAGCTGTTTTTT. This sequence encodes CASSQDQGLAGVAGELFF.

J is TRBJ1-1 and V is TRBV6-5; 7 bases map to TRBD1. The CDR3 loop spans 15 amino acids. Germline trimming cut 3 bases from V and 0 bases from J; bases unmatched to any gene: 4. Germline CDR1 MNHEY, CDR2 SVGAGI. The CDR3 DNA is TGTGCCAGCAGTTATTCGACAGGGATGAACACTGAAGCTTTCTTT. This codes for CASSYSTGMNTEAFF.

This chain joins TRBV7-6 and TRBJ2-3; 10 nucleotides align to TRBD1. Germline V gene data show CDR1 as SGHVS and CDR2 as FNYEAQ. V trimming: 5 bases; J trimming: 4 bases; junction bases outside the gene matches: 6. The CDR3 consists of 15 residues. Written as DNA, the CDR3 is TGTGCCAGCAGCACGGGACAGGGGAAGCCAGATACGCAGTATTTT. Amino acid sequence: CASSTGQGKPDTQYF.

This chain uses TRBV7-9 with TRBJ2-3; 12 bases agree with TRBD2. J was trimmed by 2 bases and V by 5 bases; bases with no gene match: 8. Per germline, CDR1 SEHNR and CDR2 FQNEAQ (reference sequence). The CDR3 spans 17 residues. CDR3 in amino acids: CASSTPGTSGYTDTQYF. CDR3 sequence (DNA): TGTGCCAGCAGCACCCCCGGGACTAGCGGGTACACAGATACGCAGTATTTT.

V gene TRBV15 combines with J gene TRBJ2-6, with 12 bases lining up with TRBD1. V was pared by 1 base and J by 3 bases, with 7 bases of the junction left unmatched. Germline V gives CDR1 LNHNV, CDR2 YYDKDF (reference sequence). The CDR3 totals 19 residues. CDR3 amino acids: CATSRGPGQGADGANVLTF. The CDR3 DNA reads TGTGCCACCAGCAGAGGTCCGGGACAGGGGGCTGATGGGGCCAACGTCCTGACTTTC.

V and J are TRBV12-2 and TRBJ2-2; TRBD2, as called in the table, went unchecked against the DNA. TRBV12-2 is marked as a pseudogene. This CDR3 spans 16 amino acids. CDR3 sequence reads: CASRPTSGSATGELFF. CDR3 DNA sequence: TGTGCAAGTCGCCCCACTAGCGGGAGCGCCACCGGGGAGCTGTTTTTT.

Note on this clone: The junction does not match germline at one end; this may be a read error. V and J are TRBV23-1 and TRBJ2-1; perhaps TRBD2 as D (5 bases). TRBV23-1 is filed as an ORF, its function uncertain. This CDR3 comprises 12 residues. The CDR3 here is CASSQSCTRVIF. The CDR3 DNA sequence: TGCGCCAGCAGTCAATCGTGCACTAGAGTGATCTTC.

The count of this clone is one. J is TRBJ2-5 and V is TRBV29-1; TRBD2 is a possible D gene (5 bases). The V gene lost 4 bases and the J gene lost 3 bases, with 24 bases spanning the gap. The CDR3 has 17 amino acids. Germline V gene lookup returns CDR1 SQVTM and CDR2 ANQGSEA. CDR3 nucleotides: TGCAGCGTTGCCCGGATTTGGGCTGCCCTCGGGAAAGAGACCCAGTACTTC. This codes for CSVARIWAALGKETQYF.

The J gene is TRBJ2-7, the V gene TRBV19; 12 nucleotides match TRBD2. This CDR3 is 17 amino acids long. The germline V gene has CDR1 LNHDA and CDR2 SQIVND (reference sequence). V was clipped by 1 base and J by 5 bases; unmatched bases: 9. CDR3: CASSIVKPSGRADEQYF. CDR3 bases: TGTGCCAGTAGTATAGTCAAGCCTAGCGGGAGGGCCGACGAGCAGTACTTC.